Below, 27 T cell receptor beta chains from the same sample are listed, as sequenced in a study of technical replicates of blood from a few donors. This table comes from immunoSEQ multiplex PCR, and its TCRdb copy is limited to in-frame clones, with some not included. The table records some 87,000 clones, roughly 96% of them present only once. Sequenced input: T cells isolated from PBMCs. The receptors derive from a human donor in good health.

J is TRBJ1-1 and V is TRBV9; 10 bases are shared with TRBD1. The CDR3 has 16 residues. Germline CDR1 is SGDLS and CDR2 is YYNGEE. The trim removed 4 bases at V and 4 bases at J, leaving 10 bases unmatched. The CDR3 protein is CASSPWIRTGGTEAFF. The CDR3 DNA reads TGTGCCAGCAGCCCTTGGATCCGGACAGGGGGCACTGAAGCTTTCTTT.

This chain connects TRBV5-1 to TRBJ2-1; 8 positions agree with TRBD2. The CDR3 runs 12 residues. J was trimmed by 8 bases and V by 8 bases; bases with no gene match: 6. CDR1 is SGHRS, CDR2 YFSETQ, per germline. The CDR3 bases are TGCGCCAGTGCGGGGGGTTGGGATGAGCAGTTCTTC. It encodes CASAGGWDEQFF.

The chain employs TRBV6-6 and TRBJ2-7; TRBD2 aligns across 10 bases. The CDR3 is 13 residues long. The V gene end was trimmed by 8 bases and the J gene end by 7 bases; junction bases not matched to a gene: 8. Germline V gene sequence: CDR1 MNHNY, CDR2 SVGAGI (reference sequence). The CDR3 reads CASSLAGVQEQYF. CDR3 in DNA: TGTGCCAGCTCCCTAGCGGGAGTTCAGGAGCAGTACTTC.

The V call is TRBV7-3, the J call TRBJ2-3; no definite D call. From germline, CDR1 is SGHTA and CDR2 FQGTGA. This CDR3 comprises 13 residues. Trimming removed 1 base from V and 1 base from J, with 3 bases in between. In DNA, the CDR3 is TGTGCCAGCAGCTTAAGCGGCACAGATACGCAGTATTTT. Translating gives CASSLSGTDTQYF.

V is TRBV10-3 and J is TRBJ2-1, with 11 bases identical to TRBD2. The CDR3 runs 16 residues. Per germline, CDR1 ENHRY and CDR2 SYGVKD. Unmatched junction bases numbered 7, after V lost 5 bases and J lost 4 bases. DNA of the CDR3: TGTGCCATCAGTCCTATAGCGGGGGGGGGTTACAATGAGCAGTTCTTC. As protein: CAISPIAGGGYNEQFF.

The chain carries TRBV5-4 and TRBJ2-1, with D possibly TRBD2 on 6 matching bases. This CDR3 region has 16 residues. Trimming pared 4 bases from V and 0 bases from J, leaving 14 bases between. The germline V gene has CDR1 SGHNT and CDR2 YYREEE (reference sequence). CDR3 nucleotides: TGTGCCAGCAGCGGGGGGATAGCGTTCTCCTACAATGAGCAGTTCTTC. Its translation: CASSGGIAFSYNEQFF.

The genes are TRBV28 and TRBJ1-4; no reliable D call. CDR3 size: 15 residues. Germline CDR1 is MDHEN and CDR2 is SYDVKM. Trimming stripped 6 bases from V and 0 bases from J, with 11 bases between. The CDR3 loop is CASSMTSATNEKLFF. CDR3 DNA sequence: TGTGCCAGCAGCATGACATCAGCAACTAATGAAAAACTGTTTTTT.

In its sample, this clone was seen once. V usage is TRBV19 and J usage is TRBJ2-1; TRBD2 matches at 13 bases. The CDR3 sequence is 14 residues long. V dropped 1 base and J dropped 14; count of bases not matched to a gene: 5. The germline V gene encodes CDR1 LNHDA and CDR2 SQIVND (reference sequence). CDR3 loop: CASSIAVLAGGEFF. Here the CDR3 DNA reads TGTGCCAGTAGTATAGCCGTACTAGCGGGAGGGGAGTTCTTC.

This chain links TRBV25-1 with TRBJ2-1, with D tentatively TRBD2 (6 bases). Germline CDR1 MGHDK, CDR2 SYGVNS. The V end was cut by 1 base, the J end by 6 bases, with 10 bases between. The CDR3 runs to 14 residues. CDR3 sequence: CASSEFSGGNEQFF. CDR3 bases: TGTGCCAGCAGTGAATTTTCCGGGGGCAATGAGCAGTTCTTC. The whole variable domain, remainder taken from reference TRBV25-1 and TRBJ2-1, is EADIYQTPRYLVIGTGKKITLECSQTMGHDKMYWYQQDPGMELHLIHYSYGVNSTEKGDLSSESTVSRIRTEHFPLTLESARPSHTSQYLCASSEFSGGNEQFFGPGTRLTVL.

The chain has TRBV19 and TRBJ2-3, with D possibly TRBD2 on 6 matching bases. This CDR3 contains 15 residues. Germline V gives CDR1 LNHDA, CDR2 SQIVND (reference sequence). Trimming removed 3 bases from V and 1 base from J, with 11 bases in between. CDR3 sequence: CASSIPRGGTDTQYF. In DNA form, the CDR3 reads TGTGCCAGTAGTATCCCCCGCGGGGGCACAGATACGCAGTATTTT. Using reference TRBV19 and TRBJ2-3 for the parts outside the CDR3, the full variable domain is DGGITQSPKYLFRKEGQNVTLSCEQNLNHDAMYWYRQDPGQGLRLIYYSQIVNDFQKGDIAEGYSVSREKKESFPLTVTSAQKNPTAFYLCASSIPRGGTDTQYFGPGTRLTVL.

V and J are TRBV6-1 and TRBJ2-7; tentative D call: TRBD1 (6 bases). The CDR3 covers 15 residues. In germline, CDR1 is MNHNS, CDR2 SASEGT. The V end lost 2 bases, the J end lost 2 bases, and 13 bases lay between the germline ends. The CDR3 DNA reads TGTGCCAGCAGTGAAATGGGACACCCAGCCTACGAGCAGTACTTC. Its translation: CASSEMGHPAYEQYF.

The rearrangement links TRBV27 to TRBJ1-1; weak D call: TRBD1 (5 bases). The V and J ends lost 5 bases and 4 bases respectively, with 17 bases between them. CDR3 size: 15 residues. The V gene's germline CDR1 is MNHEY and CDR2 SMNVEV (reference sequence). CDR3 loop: CASSQGAGLSTEAFF. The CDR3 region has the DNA TGTGCCAGCAGTCAGGGTGCGGGATTGAGCACTGAAGCTTTCTTT.

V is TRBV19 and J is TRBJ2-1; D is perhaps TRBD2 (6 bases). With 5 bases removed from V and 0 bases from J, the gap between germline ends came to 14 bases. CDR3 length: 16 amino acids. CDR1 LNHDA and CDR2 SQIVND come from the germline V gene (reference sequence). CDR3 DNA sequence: TGTGCCAGTAGTGGCCTAGCGTTAAGCTCCTACAATGAGCAGTTCTTC. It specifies CASSGLALSSYNEQFF.

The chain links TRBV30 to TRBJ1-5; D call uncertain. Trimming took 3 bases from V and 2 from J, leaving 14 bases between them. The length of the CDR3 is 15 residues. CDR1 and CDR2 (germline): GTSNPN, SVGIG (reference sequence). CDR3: CAWSATVSGNQPQHF. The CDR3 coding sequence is TGTGCCTGGAGCGCGACCGTTAGCGGCAATCAGCCCCAGCATTTT.

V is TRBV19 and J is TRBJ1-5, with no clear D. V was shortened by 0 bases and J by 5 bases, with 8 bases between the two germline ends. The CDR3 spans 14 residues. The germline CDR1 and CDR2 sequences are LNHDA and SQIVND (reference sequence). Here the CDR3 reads CASSIDLEYQPQHF. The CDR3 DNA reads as TGTGCCAGTAGTATAGATCTAGAGTATCAGCCCCAGCATTTT.

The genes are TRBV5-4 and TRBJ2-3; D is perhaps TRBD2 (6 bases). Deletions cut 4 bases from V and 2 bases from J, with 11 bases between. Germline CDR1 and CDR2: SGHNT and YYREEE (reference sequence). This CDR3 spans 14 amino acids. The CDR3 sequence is CASSAIAVTDTQYF. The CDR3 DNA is TGTGCCAGCAGCGCCATAGCGGTCACAGATACGCAGTATTTT. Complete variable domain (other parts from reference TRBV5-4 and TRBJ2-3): ETGVTQSPTHLIKTRGQQVTLRCSSQSGHNTVSWYQQALGQGPQFIFQYYREEENGRGNFPPRFSGLQFPNYSSELNVNALELDDSALYLCASSAIAVTDTQYFGPGTRLTVL.

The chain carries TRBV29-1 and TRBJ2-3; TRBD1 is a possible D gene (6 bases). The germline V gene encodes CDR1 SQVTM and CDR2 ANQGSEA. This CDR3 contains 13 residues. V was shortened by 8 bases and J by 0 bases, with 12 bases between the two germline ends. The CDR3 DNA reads TGCAGCTTCGGGACAACTAGCACAGATACGCAGTATTTT. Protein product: CSFGTTSTDTQYF.

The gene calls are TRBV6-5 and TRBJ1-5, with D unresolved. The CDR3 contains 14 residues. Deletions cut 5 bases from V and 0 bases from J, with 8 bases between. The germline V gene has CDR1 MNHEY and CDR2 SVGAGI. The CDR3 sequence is CASSNSYSNQPQHF. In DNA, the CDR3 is TGTGCCAGCAGTAACAGCTATAGCAATCAGCCCCAGCATTTT.

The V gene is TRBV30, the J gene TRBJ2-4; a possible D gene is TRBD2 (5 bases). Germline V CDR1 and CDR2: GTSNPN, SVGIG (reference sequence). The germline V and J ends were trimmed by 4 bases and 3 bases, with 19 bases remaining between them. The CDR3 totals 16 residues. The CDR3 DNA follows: TGTGCCTGGATGGTGTATAGAGGGTTTGACAAAAACATTCAGTACTTC. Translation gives CAWMVYRGFDKNIQYF.

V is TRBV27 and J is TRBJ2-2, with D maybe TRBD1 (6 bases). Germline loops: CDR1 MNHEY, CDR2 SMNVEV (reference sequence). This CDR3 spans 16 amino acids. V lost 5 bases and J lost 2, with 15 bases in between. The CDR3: CASSDPGQTNTGELFF. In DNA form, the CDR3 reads TGTGCCAGCAGTGACCCGGGACAAACTAACACCGGGGAGCTGTTTTTT.

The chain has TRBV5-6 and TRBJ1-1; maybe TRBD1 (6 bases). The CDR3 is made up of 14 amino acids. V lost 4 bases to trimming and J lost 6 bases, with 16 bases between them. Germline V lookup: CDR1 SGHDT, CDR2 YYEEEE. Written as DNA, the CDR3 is TGTGCCAGCAGCGCGGACAGCCTGCGGGCTGAAGCTTTCTTT. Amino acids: CASSADSLRAEAFF.

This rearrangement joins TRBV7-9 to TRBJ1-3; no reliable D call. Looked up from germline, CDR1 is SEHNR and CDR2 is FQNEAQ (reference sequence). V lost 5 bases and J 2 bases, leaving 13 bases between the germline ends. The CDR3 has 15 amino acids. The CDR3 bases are TGTGCCAGCAGCCCACTCACGGAGGCTGGAAACACCATATATTTT. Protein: CASSPLTEAGNTIYF.

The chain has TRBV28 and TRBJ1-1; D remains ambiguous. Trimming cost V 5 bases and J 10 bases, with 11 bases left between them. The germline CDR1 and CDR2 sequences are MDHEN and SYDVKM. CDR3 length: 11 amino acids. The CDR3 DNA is TGTGCCAGCAGTAGTGTAGCATTAGCTTTCTTT. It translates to CASSSVALAFF.

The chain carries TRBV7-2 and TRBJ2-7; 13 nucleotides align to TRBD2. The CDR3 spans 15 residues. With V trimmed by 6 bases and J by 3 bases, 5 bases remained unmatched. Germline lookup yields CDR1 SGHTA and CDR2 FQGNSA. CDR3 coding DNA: TGTGCCAGCAGGAAAGGGACTAGCGGGGTCTACGAGCAGTACTTC. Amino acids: CASRKGTSGVYEQYF.

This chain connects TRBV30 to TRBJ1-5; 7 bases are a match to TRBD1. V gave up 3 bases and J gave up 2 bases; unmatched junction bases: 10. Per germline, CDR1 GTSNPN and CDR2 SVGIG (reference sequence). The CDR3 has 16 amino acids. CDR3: CAWRGQGGEGNQPQHF. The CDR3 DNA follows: TGTGCCTGGAGGGGGCAAGGGGGCGAAGGCAATCAGCCCCAGCATTTT. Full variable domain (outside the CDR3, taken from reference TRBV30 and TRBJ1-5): SQTIHQWPATLVQPVGSPLSLECTVEGTSNPNLYWYRQAAGRGLQLLFYSVGIGQISSEVPQNLSASRPQDRQFILSSKKLLLSDSGFYLCAWRGQGGEGNQPQHFGDGTRLSIL.

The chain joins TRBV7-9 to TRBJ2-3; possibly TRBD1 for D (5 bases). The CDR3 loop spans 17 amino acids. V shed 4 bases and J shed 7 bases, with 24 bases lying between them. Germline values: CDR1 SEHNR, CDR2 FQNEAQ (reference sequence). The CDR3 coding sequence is TGTGCCAGCAGCTCATATATGGACGGAACCAAGGGGAATACGCAGTATTTT. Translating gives CASSSYMDGTKGNTQYF.

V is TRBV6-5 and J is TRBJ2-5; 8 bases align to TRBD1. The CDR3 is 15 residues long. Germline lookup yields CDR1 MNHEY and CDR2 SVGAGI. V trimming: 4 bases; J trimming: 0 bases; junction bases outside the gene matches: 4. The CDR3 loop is CASSFRGLYQETQYF. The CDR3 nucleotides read TGTGCCAGCAGTTTCAGGGGGCTCTACCAAGAGACCCAGTACTTC.